Below, 14 T cell receptor beta chains from the same sample are listed, as sequenced in a study of graft-versus-host responses after intestinal transplantation. These receptors have no known antigen. Profiling relied on immunoSEQ multiplex PCR, and the TCRdb table lists in-frame clones only, not all of them. The sample comprises tens of thousands of clones, 94% of which are singletons, and roughly 0.18% rests with the top ten. The sample in question was unstimulated CD4+ T cells sorted from spleen or lymph node cells, obtained before transplant. Source of these receptors: a human donor who was the organ donor for an intestinal transplant.

This sequence joins TRBV5-1 and TRBJ2-5; D possibly corresponds to TRBD2 (6 bases). Germline V gene sequence: CDR1 SGHRS, CDR2 YFSETQ. V dropped 0 bases and J dropped 3 bases, with 15 bases sitting between them. The CDR3 contains 16 residues. Written as DNA, the CDR3 is TGCGCCAGCAGCTTGGAGTACGGAGGAGGGGAAGAGACCCAGTACTTC. Its translation is CASSLEYGGGEETQYF.

This chain uses TRBV11-3 with TRBJ2-2, with D uncertain. This CDR3 has 11 residues. Trimming removed 3 bases from V and 6 bases from J, with 2 bases in between. Looked up from germline, CDR1 is SGHNT and CDR2 is YENEEA. The CDR3 coding sequence is TGTGCCAGCAGCTTCGCCGGGGAGCTGTTTTTT. Amino acid sequence: CASSFAGELFF.

This clone was seen a single time. The junction shows a germline mismatch at one end, possibly a read error. The rearrangement links TRBV7-3 to TRBJ1-1; the D is unclear. This CDR3 is 11 amino acids long. Germline V gives CDR1 SGHTA, CDR2 FQGTGA. The CDR3 region has the DNA TGTGCCAGCAGCTTAAACACTGAAACTTTCTTT. It translates to CASSLNTETFF. The entire variable domain, with the rest obtained from reference TRBV7-3 and TRBJ1-1, is as follows: GAGVSQTPSNKVTEKGKYVELRCDPISGHTALYWYRQSLGQGPEFLIYFQGTGAADDSGLPNDRFFAVRPEGSVSTLKIQRTERGDSAVYLCASSLNTETFFGQGTRLTVV.

The V gene is TRBV4-1, the J gene TRBJ1-4; the D is unclear. The CDR3 covers 15 residues. Trimming left V 0 bases short and J 3 bases short, with 8 bases between. The germline CDR1 and CDR2 sequences are MGHRA and YSYEKL. The CDR3 DNA reads TGCGCCAGCAGCCAAGATGGGAGGTCTAATGAAAAACTGTTTTTT. This translates into CASSQDGRSNEKLFF.

This sequence joins TRBV7-3 and TRBJ1-2; D gene ambiguous. Trimming left V 2 bases short and J 6 bases short, with 16 bases between. Germline assignment: CDR1 SGHTA and CDR2 FQGTGA. This CDR3 has 15 residues. The CDR3 here is CASSLYMLGRNGYTF. CDR3 nucleotides: TGTGCCAGCAGCTTATATATGTTGGGCAGGAATGGCTACACCTTC.

A single count supports this clone. This chain joins TRBV2 and TRBJ2-4; 9 bases fit TRBD2. The CDR3 contains 15 residues. CDR1 and CDR2 from the germline V gene are SNHLY and FYNNEI. The J segment lost 7 bases and the V segment lost 0 bases, leaving 4 bases of the junction unmatched. DNA of the CDR3: TGTGCCAGCAGTGAAGCGGGGACTAGCACGAACATTCAGTACTTC. Its protein product is CASSEAGTSTNIQYF.

The chain links TRBV2 to TRBJ2-7; D tentatively reads TRBD1 or TRBD2 (5 bases each). The CDR3 spans 13 residues. Germline lookup yields CDR1 SNHLY and CDR2 FYNNEI. V gave up 9 bases and J gave up 6 bases, with 18 bases separating them. The CDR3 spells CARAVQGSAEQYF. The CDR3 DNA follows: TGTGCCAGAGCGGTTCAGGGTTCAGCCGAGCAGTACTTC.

The chain is built from TRBV14 and TRBJ1-5, with D tentatively TRBD1 (6 bases). Germline loops: CDR1 SGHDN, CDR2 FVKESK. CDR3 size: 14 residues. The germline V and J ends were trimmed by 3 bases and 2 bases, with 8 bases remaining between them. The CDR3 DNA follows: TGTGCCAGCAGCCAGGGGGCCGGCAATCAGCCCCAGCATTTT. Encoded protein: CASSQGAGNQPQHF.

This clone was seen just once. The V call is TRBV7-3, the J call TRBJ2-2, with TRBD2 identical over 8 bases. This CDR3 spans 17 amino acids. The germline CDR1 and CDR2 sequences are SGHTA and FQGTGA. With V trimmed by 3 bases and J by 2 bases, 8 bases remained unmatched. This CDR3 is CASSLGAGGLNTGELFF. CDR3 DNA: TGTGCCAGCAGCTTGGGTGCGGGGGGCCTCAACACCGGGGAGCTGTTTTTT.

V gene TRBV9 combines with J gene TRBJ2-7, with TRBD1 matching over 8 bases. The germline gives CDR1 SGDLS, CDR2 YYNGEE. The CDR3 is made up of 15 amino acids. J was trimmed by 7 bases and V by 0 bases; bases with no gene match: 9. For the CDR3, the DNA is TGTGCCAGCAGCGTAGCGCCCCAGGGGGCAGGGGAGCAGTACTTC. Translating gives CASSVAPQGAGEQYF.

The V gene is TRBV28, the J gene TRBJ2-6, with no clear D. This CDR3 region has 17 residues. Germline CDR1 MDHEN, CDR2 SYDVKM. V lost 5 bases and J 2 bases, leaving 16 bases between the germline ends. Written as DNA, the CDR3 is TGTGCCAGCAGTAGCCGGACGGACGTGACTGGGGCCAACGTCCTGACTTTC. This sequence encodes CASSSRTDVTGANVLTF.

This chain joins TRBV18 and TRBJ1-6; TRBD1 matches at 8 bases. The CDR3 has 14 amino acids. Per the germline V gene, CDR1 is KGHSH and CDR2 is LQKENI. V dropped 6 bases and J dropped 8; count of bases not matched to a gene: 6. The CDR3 bases are TGTGCCAGCTCGCCGGACAGGGTCTATTCACCCCTCCACTTT. Translated: CASSPDRVYSPLHF.

This chain's CDR3 is CASSIVSGYEQYF. Written as DNA, the CDR3 is TGTGCCAGTAGTATAGTTTCCGGTTACGAGCAGTACTTC. The V gene is TRBV19, the J gene TRBJ2-7; D gene unclear. Germline V gene sequence: CDR1 LNHDA, CDR2 SQIVND (reference sequence). V was cut by 1 base and J by 4 bases, with 8 bases left in between. The CDR3 consists of 13 residues.

On this clone itself: Distinct nucleotide sequences in the sample also encode this CDR3. The J gene is TRBJ2-5, the V gene TRBV2; TRBD1 matches 7 bases. Germline loops: CDR1 SNHLY, CDR2 FYNNEI. V trimming: 3 bases; J trimming: 5 bases; junction bases outside the gene matches: 18. CDR3 size: 18 residues. The CDR3 is CASSEAYQAGGRIETQYF. The CDR3 nucleotides read TGTGCCAGCAGTGAGGCATATCAGGCAGGGGGTCGGATTGAGACCCAGTACTTC.